The clone carrying this T cell receptor beta chain was picked up a small number of times. Its matching antigen is unknown. The second PCR ran about 6 to 11 cycles with a sample-barcoded 5' primer and J-beta primers. Each cDNA molecule was tagged by a template-switch adaptor that had 12 random nucleotides. MiXCR, run by TCRdb on the 5' RACE reads, gives a single entry per CDR3 protein. The data show about 680,000 distinct CDR3 sequences, roughly 50% seen once. Peripheral blood, about 10 milliliters per donor, was collected. The sample is drawn from a study of blood T cells in healthy people across ages. General study points: TCR beta diversity, measured per million T cells, fell in a roughly linear way with age. Both higher diversity and more naive CD4+ cells marked long-lived donors when set against aged donors.

The germline V gene has CDR1 SGHTA and CDR2 FQGNSA. Trimming took 2 bases from V and 4 from J; bases not matched to a gene: 4. CDR3 length: 14 residues. The chain carries TRBV7-2 and TRBJ1-1; 7 nucleotides align to TRBD1. The source is a woman between 55 and 75 years old in good health. The sample taken for sequencing was blood. DNA for the CDR3: TGTGCCAGCAGCTTAAAATCAGGGGGCACTGAAGCTTTCTTT. It yields the protein CASSLKSGGTEAFF.